These 2 T cell receptor beta chains were sequenced from one sample in a study of T-cell reconstitution after alpha-beta-depleted transplantation in children. For TCRbeta, the library was prepared with unique molecular identifiers. MiXCR was run by TCRdb on the PCR reads, yielding one entry per CDR3 protein. In the table there are 200,000 to 250,000 distinct CDR3 sequences, about 8.2% of which are singletons. This specimen consisted of PBMCs, mostly from graft donor cells, obtained 360 days after TCRalphabeta/CD19-depleted stem cell transplant. These receptors all stem from a male patient aged 2 to 10 who had a stem cell transplant for acute myeloid leukemia, so the T cells may come from the graft donor.

This clonotype was seen at least ten times. The V and J genes are TRBV5-1 and TRBJ2-1, with D hard to call. V lost 0 bases, J lost 0 bases, and 16 bases lay in between. CDR1 is SGHRS and CDR2 is YFSETQ in the germline V gene. The CDR3 is 18 residues long. The CDR3 loop reads CASSLDRLVTISYNEQFF. The CDR3 coding sequence is TGCGCCAGCAGCTTGGACCGGTTGGTAACCATCTCCTACAATGAGCAGTTCTTC.

This clonotype was found a few times. V is TRBV5-6 and J is TRBJ2-2, with D possibly being TRBD1 (6 bases). Germline CDR1 is SGHDT and CDR2 is YYEEEE. The CDR3 length is 13 residues. Trimming shortened V by 0 bases and J by 7 bases, and 7 bases separated the two germline ends. CDR3 protein: CASSLGDNGELFF. The CDR3 DNA reads as TGTGCCAGCAGCTTGGGGGACAACGGGGAGCTGTTTTTT.